What follows describes a single T cell receptor beta chain. This clonotype has at least ten counts. Its antigen remains undetermined. No much larger clone exists at a distance of one base, and base qualities are not known. Measured from the cysteine to the phenylalanine, the CDR3 is 14 residues long. The sequence is cut down to CDR3 DNA, 42 bases in frame from base 1. Deletion took 3 bases off V and 6 bases off J, with a span of 15 bases between the germline ends. Per the germline V gene, SGHRS is the CDR1 and YFSETQ is the CDR2. This sample is part of a study of read filtering for tumor transcriptome and immune sequencing (dated by TCRdb to the early 2020s). Regarding the study in general: The cohort had 17 male and roughly 14 female patients with a mean age of about 66 years, ranging from roughly 45 to 85. By revised international staging, roughly 8 patients were R-ISS I, 16 were R-ISS II and 7 were R-ISS III. After DNase treatment, whole-transcriptome libraries were prepared using the TruSeq RNA Access Library Prep Kit. Per sample, about 3.5 to 10.27 million TCR-region mapped reads were obtained with IR-seq, compared with only about 85 to 1273 with RNA-seq. TCR repertoires obtained by targeted immune repertoire sequencing and by bulk whole-transcriptome sequencing performed on the same bone marrow samples were compared. A main aim was a read-filtering strategy for immune repertoire data, specifically whether clonotypes supported by a single read should be removed.

Study-level results and caveats: Single-read clonotypes made up approximately 79% of clonotypes but only 3.5% to 4% of total reads in IR-seq, compared with approximately 70% of clonotypes and roughly 49% of reads in RNA-seq. Removing single-read clonotypes increased the correlation between IR-seq and RNA-seq shared clonotype proportions. The sorted CD138-negative fraction was not purified T cells but a mixed bone marrow immune population. Compared with RNA-seq, IR-seq captured clonotypes at much higher depth and more reliably, and a smaller IR-seq throughput was enough to identify most shared clonotypes.

The Immunoverse kit was used to build TCR libraries from about 400 ng RNA, with molecular barcoded adaptors covering alpha/delta and beta/gamma chains. TCR library preparation used the same RNA that went into transcriptome sequencing. An Illumina HiSeq 4000 with 2 x 150 cycles was used to sequence the TCR libraries. The published analysis was carried out like this. TCR reads were aligned to human V, D, J and C references and assembled into CDR3 clonotypes with MiXCR, including quality filtering and error correction. Clonotype counts and gene usage diversity were analyzed with the tcR package in R. Raw mapping reads were checked after the RNA-seq reads had been mapped by STAR aligner version 2.5.3a onto the human GRCh37 genome. To test how sequencing depth affects detected clonotypes, IR-seq fastq files were randomly downsampled with Seqtk 1.3. TCRdb applied fastp at Q25 and MiXCR to the public reads, then kept only in-frame beta chains. Identical CDR3 protein sequences are pooled into one entry, listed with their most common genes and DNA. None of the V and J calls come from the authors' own analysis; TCRdb made them. The sample has more than 100,000 distinct CDR3 sequences on record, over 10% of them singletons. Clones ranked in the top ten supply about 10% of the sample.

Each patient had bone marrow sampled at the time of active disease. Ficoll-Hypaque density gradient centrifugation was used to isolate bone marrow mononuclear cells. CD138-negative cells were obtained by negative selection after labeling with CD138 magnetic microbeads on a MACS separator, removing myeloma plasma cells. The purity of the isolated cells was checked by flow cytometry with CD138 antibodies on an Attune NxT. TRIzol reagent was used to extract total RNA, and a NanoDrop spectrophotometer was used to quantify the extracted RNA. Paired RNA-seq and IR-seq were performed on the CD138-negative bone marrow sample of each patient.

This sequence was found in a donor aged 40 or older with multiple myeloma. The sample consisted of a population of CD138-negative cells sorted from bone marrow. This specimen's cell subset or site label, per the study, means: bone marrow mononuclear cells depleted of CD138+ plasma/myeloma cells by negative magnetic selection. The chain is made from TRBV5-1 and TRBJ1-1, with TRBD1 as a weak D call on 6 bases. The encoded CDR3 is CASSSQGVAAEAFF. The DNA reads as follows: TGCGCCAGCAGCTCACAGGGAGTTGCCGCTGAAGCTTTCTTT. Supplemented by the reference TRBV5-1 and TRBJ1-1 proteins around the CDR3, the complete variable domain is KAGVTQTPRYLIKTRGQQVTLSCSPISGHRSVSWYQQTPGQGLQFLFEYFSETQRNKGNFPGRFSGRQFSNSRSEMNVSTLELGDSALYLCASSSQGVAAEAFFGQGTRLTVV.